The present T cell receptor (beta chain) was sequenced within a study of shared clonotypes between healthy human individuals. TCRdb keeps only in-frame clones here, not all; method: immunoSEQ multiplex PCR. The table lists roughly 1 million clones, about 76% of them singletons, with 1.4% in the top ten. Overall study findings and caveats: Sorted-subset sequencing was shown by rarefaction to be incomplete despite large depth.

As regards this clone: Its antigen is undetermined.

Between the trimmed V and J ends, which lost 3 bases and 3 bases, there was a span of 15 bases. This CDR3 has 15 amino acids. Germline values: CDR1 LGHNA, CDR2 YSLEER. Sequencing was done on a sample of memory CD4+ T cells sorted from blood. Subset noted: CD45RA-negative fraction. The chain links TRBV4-3 to TRBJ2-7; unclear D gene. This sequence was found in a man in his late teens or twenties in good health. CDR3 loop: CASSQGHKTLYEQYF. The DNA of the CDR3 is TGCGCCAGCAGCCAGGGCCACAAGACCCTCTACGAGCAGTACTTC.